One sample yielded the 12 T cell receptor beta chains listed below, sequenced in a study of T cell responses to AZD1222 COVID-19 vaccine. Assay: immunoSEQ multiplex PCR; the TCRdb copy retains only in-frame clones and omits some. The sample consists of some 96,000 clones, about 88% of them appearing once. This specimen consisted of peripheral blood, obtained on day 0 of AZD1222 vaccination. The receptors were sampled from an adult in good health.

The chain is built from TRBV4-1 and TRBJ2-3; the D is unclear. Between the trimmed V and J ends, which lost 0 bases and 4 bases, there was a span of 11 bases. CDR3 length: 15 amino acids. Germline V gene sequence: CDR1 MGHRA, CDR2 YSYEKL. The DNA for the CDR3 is TGCGCCAGCAGCCAAGAGTTTCCCCATCCAGATACGCAGTATTTT. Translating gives CASSQEFPHPDTQYF.

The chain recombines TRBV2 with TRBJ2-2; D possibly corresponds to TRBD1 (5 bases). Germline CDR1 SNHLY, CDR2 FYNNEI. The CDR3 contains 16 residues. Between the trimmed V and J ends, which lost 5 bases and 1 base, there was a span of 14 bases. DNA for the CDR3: TGTGCCAGCAGTCCGAATAGGGGAATGAACACCGGGGAGCTGTTTTTT. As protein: CASSPNRGMNTGELFF.

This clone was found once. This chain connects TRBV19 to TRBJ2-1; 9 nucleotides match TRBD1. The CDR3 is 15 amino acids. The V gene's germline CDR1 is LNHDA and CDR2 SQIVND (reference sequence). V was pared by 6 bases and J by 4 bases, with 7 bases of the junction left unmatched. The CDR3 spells CASRTRQGGYNEQFF. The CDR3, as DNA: TGTGCCAGTAGAACTCGACAGGGGGGTTACAATGAGCAGTTCTTC.

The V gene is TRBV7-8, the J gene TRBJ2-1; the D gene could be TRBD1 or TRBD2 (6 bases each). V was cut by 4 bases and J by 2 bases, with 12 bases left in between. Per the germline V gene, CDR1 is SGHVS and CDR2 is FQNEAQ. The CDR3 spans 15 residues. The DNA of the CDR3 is TGTGCCAGCAGCTACAGGGCGGGAACCTACAATGAGCAGTTCTTC. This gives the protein CASSYRAGTYNEQFF.

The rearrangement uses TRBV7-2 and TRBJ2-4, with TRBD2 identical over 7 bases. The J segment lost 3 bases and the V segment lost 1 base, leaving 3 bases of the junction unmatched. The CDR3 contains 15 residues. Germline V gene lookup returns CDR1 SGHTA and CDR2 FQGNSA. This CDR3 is CASSLGPGGKNIQYF. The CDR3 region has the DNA TGTGCCAGCAGCTTAGGACCGGGAGGCAAAAACATTCAGTACTTC.

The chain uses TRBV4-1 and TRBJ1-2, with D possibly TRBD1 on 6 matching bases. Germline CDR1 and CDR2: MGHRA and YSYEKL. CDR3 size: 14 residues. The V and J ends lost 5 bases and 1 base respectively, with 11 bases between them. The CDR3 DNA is TGCGCCAGCAGCAAGGGGGTGGGTAACTATGGCTACACCTTC. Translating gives CASSKGVGNYGYTF.

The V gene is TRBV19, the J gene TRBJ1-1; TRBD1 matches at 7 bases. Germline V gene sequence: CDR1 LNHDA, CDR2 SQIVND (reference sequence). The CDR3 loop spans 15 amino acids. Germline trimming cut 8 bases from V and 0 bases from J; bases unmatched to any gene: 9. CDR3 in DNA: TGTGCCAGTGGACAGGTGGGGGGAATGAACACTGAAGCTTTCTTT. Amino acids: CASGQVGGMNTEAFF.

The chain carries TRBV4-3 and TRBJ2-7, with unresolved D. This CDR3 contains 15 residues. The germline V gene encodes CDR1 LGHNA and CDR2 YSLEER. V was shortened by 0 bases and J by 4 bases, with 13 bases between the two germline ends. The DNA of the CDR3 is TGCGCCAGCAGCCAAGATATCACTACCCAGTACGAGCAGTACTTC. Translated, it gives CASSQDITTQYEQYF.

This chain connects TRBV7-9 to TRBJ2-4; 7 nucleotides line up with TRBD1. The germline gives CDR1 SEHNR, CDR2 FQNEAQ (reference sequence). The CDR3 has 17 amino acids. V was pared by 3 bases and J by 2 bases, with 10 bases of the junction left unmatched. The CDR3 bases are TGTGCCAGCAGCTTGCTTTTGACAGGGCCATCCAAAAACATTCAGTACTTC. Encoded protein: CASSLLLTGPSKNIQYF.

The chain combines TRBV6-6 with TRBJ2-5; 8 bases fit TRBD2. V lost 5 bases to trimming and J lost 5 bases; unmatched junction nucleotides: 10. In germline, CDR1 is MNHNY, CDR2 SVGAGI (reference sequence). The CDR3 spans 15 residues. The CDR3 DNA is TGTGCCAGCAGTCCGGGCGGGAGGATCGGTGAGACCCAGTACTTC. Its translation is CASSPGGRIGETQYF.

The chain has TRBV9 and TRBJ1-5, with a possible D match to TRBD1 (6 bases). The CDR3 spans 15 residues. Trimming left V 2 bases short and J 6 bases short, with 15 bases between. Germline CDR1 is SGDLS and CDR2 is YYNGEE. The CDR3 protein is CASSVPGGQRQPQHF. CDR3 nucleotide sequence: TGTGCCAGCAGCGTCCCCGGGGGGCAGCGTCAGCCCCAGCATTTT.

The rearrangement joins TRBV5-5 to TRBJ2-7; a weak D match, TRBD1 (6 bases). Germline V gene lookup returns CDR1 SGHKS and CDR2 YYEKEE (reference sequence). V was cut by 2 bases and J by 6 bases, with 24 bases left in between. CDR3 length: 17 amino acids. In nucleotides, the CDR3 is TGTGCCAGCAGCTTTGCAGGGGAAGGTGCAACTGTGTTCGAGCAGTACTTC. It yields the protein CASSFAGEGATVFEQYF.